Given below is one TCR beta chain in context. The antigen is not known. A J-beta primer mix and a sample-barcoded 5' primer were used in a second PCR of about 7 to 11 cycles. The authors tagged each cDNA molecule using a template-switch adaptor with 12 random nucleotides. TCRdb recomputed calls from the 5' RACE reads with MiXCR, one row per CDR3 protein. Here the sample spans 1,300,000 or so distinct CDR3 sequences, approximately 60% being singletons. The record originates from a study of blood T cells in healthy people across ages. Trimming shortened V by 0 bases and J by 9 bases, and 17 bases separated the two germline ends. This CDR3 is 15 amino acids long. Germline-derived CDR1 and CDR2 are MNHNY and SVGAGI (reference sequence). Broader study findings: Both naive CD4+ cell counts and diversity were greater in long-lived donors than in aged donors.

The sequence came from a man aged 18 to 29 in good health. The chain employs TRBV6-6 and TRBJ1-2; the D is unclear. The material sequenced was blood. CDR3: CASSYSSGATSSYTF. The CDR3 region has the DNA TGTGCCAGCAGTTACTCTTCGGGAGCCACGAGCAGCTACACCTTC.